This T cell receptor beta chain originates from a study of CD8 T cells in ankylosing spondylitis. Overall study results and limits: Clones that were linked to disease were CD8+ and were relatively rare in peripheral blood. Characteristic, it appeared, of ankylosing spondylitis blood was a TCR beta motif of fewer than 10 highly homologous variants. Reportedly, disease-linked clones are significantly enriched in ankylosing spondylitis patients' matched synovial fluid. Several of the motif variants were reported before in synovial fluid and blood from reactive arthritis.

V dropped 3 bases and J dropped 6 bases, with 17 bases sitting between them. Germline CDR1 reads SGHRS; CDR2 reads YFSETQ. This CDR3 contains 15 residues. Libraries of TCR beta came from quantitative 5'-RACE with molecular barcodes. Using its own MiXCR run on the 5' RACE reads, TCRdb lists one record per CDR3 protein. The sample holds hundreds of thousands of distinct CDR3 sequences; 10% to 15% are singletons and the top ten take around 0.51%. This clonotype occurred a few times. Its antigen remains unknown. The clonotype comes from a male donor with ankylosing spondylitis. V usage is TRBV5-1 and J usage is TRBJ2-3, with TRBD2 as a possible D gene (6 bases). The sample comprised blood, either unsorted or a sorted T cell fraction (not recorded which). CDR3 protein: CASSSGVGTGDTQYF. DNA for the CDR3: TGCGCCAGCAGCTCGGGGGTTGGAACTGGGGATACGCAGTATTTT.